The 12 T cell receptor beta chains below all came from one sample that was sequenced in a study of tumor-infiltrating lymphocytes in primary liver carcinoma. The investigators made TCR beta cDNA from approximately 0.5 ug total RNA, using a constant-region primer. Modified slightly, ARM-PCR produced TCR beta libraries over three nested multiplex PCR rounds. The two initial PCR rounds, roughly 10 cycles each, used TRBV1-TRBV30 forward and C-beta reverse primers. TCRdb redid the calling of the multiplex PCR reads with MiXCR, one entry per CDR3 protein. This table holds 310,000 or so distinct CDR3 sequences, around 50% found once. Unsorted whole blood supplied the blood RNA, and germline DNA was isolated too. The sample consisted of peripheral blood. The receptors derive from a woman aged 30 to 39 with primary liver carcinoma and hepatitis B virus infection.

The CDR3 coding sequence is TGTGCCAGCAGCTTGGACAGACCAACGGGCTACACCTTC. It is translated as CASSLDRPTGYTF. The rearrangement uses TRBV6-1 and TRBJ1-2; a weak D match, TRBD1 (6 bases). The CDR3 sequence is 13 residues long. Germline V gene lookup returns CDR1 MNHNS and CDR2 SASEGT. Trimming took off 6 bases at V and 8 bases at J, with 16 bases between the two ends.

Points on this clonotype: This CDR3 is missing its conserved last phenylalanine or tryptophan, likely due to a read error. J is TRBJ2-5 and V is TRBV11-2; no clear D. V was cut by 5 bases and J by 5 bases, with 9 bases left in between. The CDR3 has 12 amino acids. Germline CDR1 and CDR2: SGHAT and FQNNGV. CDR3 nucleotides: TGTGCCAGCAGCGCCTCCCATGAGACCCAGTACATC. Protein product: CASSASHETQYI.

This clonotype has only a few counts. This chain links TRBV13 with TRBJ2-1, with 7 bases fitting TRBD2. This CDR3 contains 18 residues. Looked up from germline, CDR1 is PRHDT and CDR2 is FYEKMQ (reference sequence). Losses at the gene ends were 2 bases for V and 4 bases for J; bases not matched to a gene: 14. CDR3 nucleotides: TGTGCCAGCAGCTTAAAGGCTAGTGGGAGGGCCACGTACAATGAGCAGTTCTTC. Its protein is CASSLKASGRATYNEQFF.

The chain is built from TRBV11-2 and TRBJ1-1, with D uncertain. CDR3 length: 16 amino acids. The V end lost 3 bases, the J end lost 3 bases, and 17 bases lay between the germline ends. CDR1 and CDR2 from the germline V gene are SGHAT and FQNNGV. The DNA of the CDR3 is TGTGCCAGCAGCTTTTCATTTTATATGTGGGACACTGAAGCTTTCTTT. Translated, it gives CASSFSFYMWDTEAFF.

The gene calls are TRBV7-9 and TRBJ1-1, with D possibly TRBD1 on 6 matching bases. This CDR3 is built from 14 residues. Germline V lookup: CDR1 SEHNR, CDR2 FQNEAQ (reference sequence). V was pared by 3 bases and J by 3 bases, with 11 bases between. The CDR3 coding sequence is TGTGCCAGCAGCTTTTTTTCAGGGGACACTGAAGCTTTCTTT. Translating gives CASSFFSGDTEAFF. Looking up the rest from reference TRBV7-9 and TRBJ1-1 gives the full variable domain: DTGVSQNPRHKITKRGQNVTFRCDPISEHNRLYWYRQTLGQGPEFLTYFQNEAQLEKSRLLSDRFSAERPKGSFSTLEIQRTEQGDSAMYLCASSFFSGDTEAFFGQGTRLTVV.

This chain connects TRBV28 to TRBJ1-5; D is ambiguous. This CDR3 contains 13 residues. CDR1 and CDR2 (germline): MDHEN, SYDVKM. V was cut by 1 base and J by 4 bases, with 5 bases left in between. CDR3 protein: CASSLFGNQPQHF. CDR3 DNA: TGTGCCAGCAGTTTATTTGGTAATCAGCCCCAGCATTTT.

Concerning this clonotype itself: A much larger clone differs from this one at a single base, so this may be a read error. V usage is TRBV5-6 and J usage is TRBJ2-1; TRBD2 matches at 7 bases. Germline CDR1 and CDR2: SGHDT and YYEEEE. This CDR3 has 16 amino acids. The DNA for the CDR3 is TGTGCCAGCAGCTTGTTTGCTAGCGGACCTTACAATGAGGAGTTCTTC. Translated: CASSLFASGPYNEEFF. Looking up the rest from reference TRBV5-6 and TRBJ2-1 gives the full variable domain: DAGVTQSPTHLIKTRGQQVTLRCSPKSGHDTVSWYQQALGQGPQFIFQYYEEEERQRGNFPDRFSGHQFPNYSSELNVNALLLGDSALYLCASSLFASGPYNEEFFGPGTRLTVL.

Concerning this clonotype: A much larger clone is a single base away; this may be a read error. This is likely a read error, given that the CDR3 carries no conserved phenylalanine or tryptophan at its end. The V call is TRBV12-3 or TRBV12-4, the J call TRBJ1-5; D is unclear. This CDR3 spans 13 amino acids. The ends were cut back, 3 bases at V and 0 bases at J, with 3 bases in the middle. CDR3 sequence (DNA): TGTGCCAGCAGTTTCCGTAGCAATCAGCCCCAGCATCTT. The encoded protein is CASSFRSNQPQHL.

V and J are TRBV18 and TRBJ2-1; D is unresolved. The CDR3 extends over 16 amino acids. Germline values: CDR1 KGHSH, CDR2 LQKENI. Trimming stripped 0 bases from V and 0 bases from J, with 9 bases between. This chain's CDR3 is CASSPPRTSSYNEQFF. Written as DNA, the CDR3 is TGTGCCAGCTCACCACCGCGCACGAGCTCCTACAATGAGCAGTTCTTC.

This chain connects TRBV12-5 to TRBJ2-5; 7 bases agree with TRBD1. J gave up 1 base and V 3 bases, and 8 bases lay outside the gene matches. Germline V gene sequence: CDR1 LGHNT, CDR2 FRNRAP. CDR3 length equals 16 residues. DNA of the CDR3: TGTGCTAGTGGTTTACTCAAGGGGACAGTCCAAGAGACCCAGTACTTC. As protein: CASGLLKGTVQETQYF.

Of note for this clonotype: A much larger clonotype is one base distant, so this may be a read error. This chain connects TRBV12-3 or TRBV12-4 to TRBJ2-7, with TRBD1 matching over 7 bases. The V gene end was trimmed by 3 bases and the J gene end by 9 bases; junction bases not matched to a gene: 5. CDR3 length: 12 residues. This CDR3 is CASSFTGVGQYF. In DNA form, the CDR3 reads TGTGCCAGCAGTTTCACAGGGGTCGGGCAGTACTTC.

The CDR3 nucleotides read TGTGCCAGCAGCGGGGACAGGGGGCTCGCCTACGAGCAGTACTTC. Translation: CASSGDRGLAYEQYF. V gene TRBV5-6 combines with J gene TRBJ2-7, with 12 bases fitting TRBD1. This CDR3 comprises 15 residues. V lost 4 bases and J lost 2; bases outside the gene matches: 4. Germline V gene data show CDR1 as SGHDT and CDR2 as YYEEEE.